This T cell receptor (beta chain) was recovered during a study of sequential checkpoint blockade in melanoma. Germline CDR1 reads SGHTS; CDR2 reads YDEGEE. V dropped 1 base and J dropped 5 bases, with 13 bases sitting between them. This CDR3 contains 14 residues. Sequencing used immunoSEQ multiplex PCR; TCRdb keeps in-frame clones, though not all of them. The repertoire holds over 15,000 clones, around 69% seen once, with 15% to 20% in the top ten. Treatment reported: randomized to nivolumab then ipilimumab (arm A) or the reverse (arm B). The chain links TRBV5-8 to TRBJ2-7; D is possibly TRBD1 (5 bases). This material consisted of CD8+ T cells sorted from blood (inferred from file names), taken from a patient given nivolumab and ipilimumab in sequence. The receptor was derived from a human donor with melanoma. The CDR3 DNA is TGTGCCAGCAGCTTGTGGCAGGGTCTTCACGAGCAGTACTTC. It translates to CASSLWQGLHEQYF.